Detailed here is one TCR beta chain. It has no known antigen specificity. Within one base of it there is no much larger clone, and no base qualities were kept. The CDR3 regions of human TCRbeta chains were subjected to immunosequencing. Processing in the source paper ran as follows. TCRs in the repertoires were compared against a reference library of SARS-CoV-2-specific TCRs that had been generated with the MIRA antigen-specificity platform. Breadth was defined as the fraction of unique TCRs that were SARS-CoV-2-associated. Depth was defined as the fraction of total T cells that were SARS-CoV-2-associated. Using the MIRA data, each spike-specific TCR was mapped to the spike region that the TCR reacts to and placed in a CD4 or CD8 class. Log10-transformed breadth and depth values were compared by one-way ANOVA with Sidak's multiple comparisons tests. TCRdb took this table from immuneACCESS and kept in-frame rearrangements with V and J called. Such tables lack part of the clones; where checked against another copy, unresolved V genes explain under half of the gap, and the rest is unexplained. V, J and clone size are taken as reported in that table, and D and trimming were inferred from the DNA itself. The sample has more than 110,000 clones on record, 75% to 90% of them singletons. Roughly 7.3% of the sample is held by the ten biggest clonotypes.

This entry belongs to a study of T cell responses to AZD1222 COVID-19 vaccine (dated by TCRdb to the early 2020s). Regarding the complete study: AZD1222 recipients whose second dose came at about 4 weeks and those whose second dose came at about 12 weeks were combined into one group, since spike-specific TCR depth and breadth did not differ between the two schedules. TCR sequencing covered over 230 trial participants: approximately 200 given two doses of AZD1222 and about 26 given two doses of MenACWY control vaccine. Trial participants were enrolled into age subgroups of 18-55, 56-69 and 70-plus years, which contained roughly 140, 27 and 60 TCR-sequenced participants, respectively.

Interpreted using the paper, the time point label stands for: baseline before first vaccination. Vaccinee samples were obtained from the UK trials COV001 and COV002, which included a single-blind randomized controlled phase 2/3 trial of AZD1222 (ChAdOx1 nCoV-19) in healthy adults. Trial participant PBMC samples were collected at day 0 and day 28 after the second dose for TCRbeta chain sequencing. Beyond this particular receptor, the publication reports: Participants were mostly white British, with more females than males. The authors suggested clonal diversity may have been underestimated. Nearly half of unique spike-specific TCRs reportedly recognized epitopes outside regions mutated in the B.1.351 and B.1.1.7 variants. After two AZD1222 doses, spike-specific TCR breadth and depth were significantly higher than at day 0 and than in MenACWY recipients. Because no day 14 peak-response samples were available, repertoires were characterized only after the peak T cell response. The vaccine-associated CD4 TCRs covered the entire spike protein, and the dominant responses fell in regions 160-218 and 743-854. Conclusions about previously exposed vaccinees were limited because only five to seven AZD1222 recipients were SARS-CoV-2 seropositive at baseline. The 56-69-year group was small, and its depth increase did not reach significance, likely because of low power.

The clonotype was recovered from an adult in good health. This material consisted of peripheral blood, taken on day 0 of AZD1222 vaccination.

The CDR3 reads as follows: CASRPGRFATNEKLFF. The nucleotide sequence reads as follows: TGTGCCAGTAGACCGGGACGGTTTGCAACTAATGAAAAACTGTTTTTT. The chain couples TRBV19 to TRBJ1-4; the D gene is possibly TRBD1, with 5 bases matching. The germline V gene (reference sequence) provides CDR1 LNHDA and CDR2 SQIVND. The trim is 6 bases for V and 0 bases for J, with a gap of 14 bases between the germline ends. From its cysteine to its phenylalanine, the CDR3 spans 16 amino acids. Just CDR3 DNA is preserved here, 48 bases in frame from base 1.